The 24 T cell receptor beta chains below all came from one sample that was sequenced in a study of cytomegalovirus exposure and HLA in healthy donors (dated by TCRdb to 2016 to 2017). Library method: the immunoSEQ multiplex PCR assay. The multiplex PCR relied on a mix of 60 forward primers for TCR Vbeta segments and 13 reverse primers for TCR Jbeta segments. This immuneACCESS table, as held by TCRdb, lists in-frame sequences with V and J called but not all clones. Of the missing ones, under half trace to an unresolved V gene in checked studies; the others have no known cause. Recorded for this sample are about 130,000 clones; 80% of them occurred a single time. The ten biggest clones cover 5% to 5.5% of the sample. The sequencing sample was made of PBMCs. Receptors were obtained from a man aged 25 to 45 in good health and CMV-seronegative.

The V gene is TRBV27, the J gene TRBJ2-7; 8 nucleotides match TRBD2. Trimming removed 5 bases from V and 7 bases from J; junction bases left unmatched: 13. Germline V gene data show CDR1 as MNHEY and CDR2 as SMNVEV (reference sequence). There are 15 residues in the CDR3. The CDR3 loop reads CASSDYTGGRREQYF. In nucleotides, the CDR3 is TGTGCCAGCAGTGACTACACGGGAGGGCGACGGGAGCAGTACTTC.

This chain uses TRBV28 with TRBJ1-2, with D maybe TRBD1 (5 bases). The V end was cut by 5 bases, the J end by 4 bases, with 14 bases between. The CDR3 loop spans 14 amino acids. CDR1 and CDR2 from the germline V gene are MDHEN and SYDVKM. CDR3 nucleotides: TGTGCCAGCAGTCCGAACAGGCAGCCCTATGGCTACACCTTC. It is translated as CASSPNRQPYGYTF.

The chain recombines TRBV4-3 with TRBJ1-1; D remains ambiguous. The CDR3 runs 15 residues. Germline CDR1 and CDR2: LGHNA and YSLEER. Trimming cost V 1 base and J 3 bases, with 12 bases left between them. The CDR3 here is CASSQGSAEYTEAFF. CDR3 DNA sequence: TGCGCCAGCAGCCAAGGGTCGGCGGAATACACTGAAGCTTTCTTT.

The genes are TRBV7-6 and TRBJ1-2; D is uncertain. The CDR3 spans 15 residues. The germline gives CDR1 SGHVS, CDR2 FNYEAQ. V dropped 1 base and J dropped 5 bases, with 14 bases sitting between them. Here the CDR3 DNA reads TGTGCCAGCAGCTTAGGGGGATCTGGGAGTTATGGCTACACCTTC. It codes for CASSLGGSGSYGYTF.

J is TRBJ1-2 and V is TRBV5-1; perhaps TRBD1 as D (5 bases). Germline-derived CDR1 and CDR2 are SGHRS and YFSETQ. The CDR3 runs 12 residues. The V end lost 0 bases, the J end lost 14 bases, and 14 bases lay between the germline ends. The CDR3 reads CASSLDRGEVTF. CDR3 nucleotides: TGCGCCAGCAGCTTGGATAGGGGTGAAGTGACCTTC.

In its sample, this clone was seen once. The V gene is TRBV6-6, the J gene TRBJ1-2; D not resolved. Germline V gene sequence: CDR1 MNHNY, CDR2 SVGAGI (reference sequence). The length of the CDR3 is 12 residues. Trimming shortened V by 2 bases and J by 6 bases, and 7 bases separated the two germline ends. The CDR3 DNA reads as TGTGCCAGCAGTTACACTAATCATGGCTACACCTTC. Translating it yields CASSYTNHGYTF.

The chain links TRBV7-2 to TRBJ1-2, with D perhaps TRBD1 (6 bases). Germline CDR1 and CDR2: SGHTA and FQGNSA. The V end lost 1 base, the J end lost 1 base, and 19 bases lay between the germline ends. The CDR3 sequence is 18 residues long. This CDR3 reads CASSLGGTLTYINYGYTF. CDR3 nucleotide sequence: TGTGCCAGCAGCTTAGGAGGGACACTCACCTACATTAACTATGGCTACACCTTC.

V is TRBV7-2 and J is TRBJ1-2, with TRBD1 as a possible D gene (5 bases). The ends were cut back, 1 base at V and 6 bases at J, with 15 bases in the middle. Germline CDR1 is SGHTA and CDR2 is FQGNSA. The CDR3 sequence is 15 residues long. The CDR3 here is CASSLDGRVEDGYTF. CDR3 DNA sequence: TGTGCCAGCAGCTTAGATGGCAGGGTGGAAGATGGCTACACCTTC.

V and J are TRBV6-6 and TRBJ2-2, with a possible D match to TRBD1 (5 bases). CDR1 is MNHNY and CDR2 is SVGAGI in the germline V gene (reference sequence). V lost 4 bases and J lost 6, with 9 bases in between. This CDR3 spans 13 amino acids. The CDR3 protein is CASSLQVPGELFF. DNA for the CDR3: TGTGCCAGCAGTTTACAGGTGCCCGGGGAGCTGTTTTTT.

The V and J genes are TRBV7-2 and TRBJ2-7; the match to TRBD2 covers 14 bases. CDR3 size: 16 residues. Germline V lookup: CDR1 SGHTA, CDR2 FQGNSA. Trimming cost V 5 bases and J 7 bases; bases outside gene matches: 10. The CDR3 sequence: CASSDRTGLAGEEQYF. Written as DNA, the CDR3 is TGTGCCAGCAGCGACCGAACGGGACTAGCGGGGGAAGAGCAGTACTTC.

The chain couples TRBV7-9 to TRBJ1-2; weak D call: TRBD1 (5 bases). The germline CDR1 and CDR2 sequences are SEHNR and FQNEAQ (reference sequence). Trimming removed 4 bases at V and 0 bases at J, with 15 bases between. The length of the CDR3 is 16 residues. CDR3 region: CASSSTSTVTNYGYTF. CDR3 coding DNA: TGTGCCAGCAGCTCCACTTCGACAGTGACTAACTATGGCTACACCTTC. Using reference TRBV7-9 and TRBJ1-2 for the parts outside the CDR3, the full variable domain is DTGVSQNPRHKITKRGQNVTFRCDPISEHNRLYWYRQTLGQGPEFLTYFQNEAQLEKSRLLSDRFSAERPKGSFSTLEIQRTEQGDSAMYLCASSSTSTVTNYGYTFGSGTRLTVV.

This clone was recorded only once. The rearrangement uses TRBV4-3 and TRBJ1-2; 8 bases match TRBD1. CDR3 length: 17 residues. CDR1 is LGHNA, CDR2 YSLEER, per germline. The junction had 15 bases not matched to a gene; V was cut back by 1 base and J by 8 bases. Here the CDR3 DNA reads TGCGCCAGCAGCCAAGGCATTCAGGGGGCCACGCTTGGAGGCTACACCTTC. Amino acids: CASSQGIQGATLGGYTF.

This clone was recorded once. The chain couples TRBV7-9 to TRBJ2-7; 10 bases are a match to TRBD2. CDR1 is SEHNR, CDR2 FQNEAQ, per germline (reference sequence). The CDR3 has 16 residues. Germline trimming cut 4 bases from V and 1 base from J; bases unmatched to any gene: 7. The CDR3 protein is CASSSSWTSGSYEQYF. The CDR3 nucleotides read TGTGCCAGCAGCTCCAGCTGGACTAGCGGTTCCTACGAGCAGTACTTC.

With regard to this clone: A read error may produce the germline difference seen at one junction end. The gene calls are TRBV5-4 and TRBJ2-3; 10 bases fit TRBD2. The CDR3 is 14 residues long. Germline assignment: CDR1 SGHNT and CDR2 YYREEE (reference sequence). CDR3 sequence: CASSPQTSGMANEF. CDR3 nucleotides: TGTGCCAGCAGCCCTCAAACTAGCGGGATGGCCAACGAATTT.

This chain connects TRBV9 to TRBJ2-7; 9 nucleotides align to TRBD1. Per the germline V gene, CDR1 is SGDLS and CDR2 is YYNGEE. Trimming took 2 bases from V and 6 from J; bases not matched to a gene: 6. CDR3 size: 14 residues. The CDR3 DNA is TGTGCCAGCAGCGTGGGACAGGGTGCCGGCGAGCAGTACTTC. This codes for CASSVGQGAGEQYF. The full variable domain, completed using reference TRBV9 and TRBJ2-7, is DSGVTQTPKHLITATGQRVTLRCSPRSGDLSVYWYQQSLDQGLQFLIQYYNGEERAKGNILERFSAQQFPDLHSELNLSSLELGDSALYFCASSVGQGAGEQYFGPGTRLTVT.

V and J are TRBV28 and TRBJ1-2; possibly TRBD1 for D (5 bases). The CDR3 sequence is 14 residues long. CDR1 MDHEN and CDR2 SYDVKM come from the germline V gene. V was clipped by 2 bases and J by 6 bases, with 13 bases between them. The CDR3 reads CASSLIGGVDGYTF. CDR3 coding DNA: TGTGCCAGCAGTTTAATAGGAGGGGTCGATGGCTACACCTTC.

The V gene is TRBV19, the J gene TRBJ2-1, with D perhaps TRBD2 (6 bases). Germline values: CDR1 LNHDA, CDR2 SQIVND (reference sequence). V was shortened by 9 bases and J by 0 bases, with 12 bases between the two germline ends. The CDR3 extends over 14 amino acids. The CDR3 DNA sequence: TGTGCCAGAAGACGGGGGAGCTCCTACAATGAGCAGTTCTTC. Protein: CARRRGSSYNEQFF.

There are a few counts of this clone. This rearrangement joins TRBV4-2 to TRBJ2-6; D is unclear. CDR1 is LGHNA and CDR2 is YNFKEQ in the germline V gene. Between the trimmed V and J ends, which lost 5 bases and 1 base, there was a span of 6 bases. This CDR3 has 14 amino acids. The DNA for the CDR3 is TGTGCCAGCAGCGATGCGTCTGGGGCCAACGTCCTGACTTTC. The encoded protein is CASSDASGANVLTF.

This clone appeared once. The chain uses TRBV13 and TRBJ2-2; tentatively, D is TRBD1 (6 bases). V lost 7 bases and J 0 bases, leaving 15 bases between the germline ends. This CDR3 comprises 16 residues. The germline V gene has CDR1 PRHDT and CDR2 FYEKMQ (reference sequence). DNA of the CDR3: TGTGCCAGCATCGAAGCTGGGGGCCCGAACACCGGGGAGCTGTTTTTT. Its protein is CASIEAGGPNTGELFF.

V usage is TRBV18 and J usage is TRBJ1-2, with TRBD1 matching 9 bases. The length of the CDR3 is 17 residues. Germline V CDR1 and CDR2: KGHSH, LQKENI. V trimming: 3 bases; J trimming: 5 bases; junction bases outside the gene matches: 13. CDR3 sequence (DNA): TGTGCCAGCTCACCCATGGTCGGACAGGGGTCTCAATATGGCTACACCTTC. Its protein product is CASSPMVGQGSQYGYTF.

The rearrangement joins TRBV27 to TRBJ2-6; D not resolved. The CDR3 totals 15 residues. Per germline, CDR1 MNHEY and CDR2 SMNVEV (reference sequence). V shed 6 bases and J shed 1 base, with 10 bases lying between them. The CDR3 coding sequence is TGTGCCAGCAGCGGGTTTGGATCTGGGGCCAACGTCCTGACTTTC. Residues: CASSGFGSGANVLTF. The full variable domain, completed using reference TRBV27 and TRBJ2-6, is EAQVTQNPRYLITVTGKKLTVTCSQNMNHEYMSWYRQDPGLGLRQIYYSMNVEVTDKGDVPEGYKVSRKEKRNFPLILESPSPNQTSLYFCASSGFGSGANVLTFGAGSRLTVL.

The chain couples TRBV7-2 to TRBJ1-5, with 7 bases aligning to TRBD1. CDR1 and CDR2 from the germline V gene are SGHTA and FQGNSA. The ends lost 1 base at V and 3 bases at J; junction bases unmatched: 3. This CDR3 is 15 amino acids long. Written as DNA, the CDR3 is TGTGCCAGCAGCTTAGGGGACAGTCCCAATCAGCCCCAGCATTTT. It codes for CASSLGDSPNQPQHF.

This chain links TRBV28 with TRBJ1-5; no clear D gene. Germline V gene lookup returns CDR1 MDHEN and CDR2 SYDVKM. Trimming took off 5 bases at V and 7 bases at J, with 12 bases between the two ends. The length of the CDR3 is 13 residues. The CDR3 bases are TGTGCCAGCAGTCCTCCTGGCGGCCAGCCCCAGCATTTT. This sequence encodes CASSPPGGQPQHF. Full variable domain (missing parts from reference TRBV28 and TRBJ1-5): DVKVTQSSRYLVKRTGEKVFLECVQDMDHENMFWYRQDPGLGLRLIYFSYDVKMKEKGDIPEGYSVSREKKERFSLILESASTNQTSMYLCASSPPGGQPQHFGDGTRLSIL.

The chain is built from TRBV2 and TRBJ1-5, with 8 bases matching TRBD1. This CDR3 contains 12 residues. CDR1 and CDR2 (germline): SNHLY, FYNNEI. V lost 9 bases and J lost 7; bases outside the gene matches: 5. As DNA, the CDR3 is TGTGCCAGTAAACAGGGGGGGCAGCCCCAGCATTTT. Its translation is CASKQGGQPQHF.